A single sample gave rise to the 22 T cell receptor beta chains below, sequenced in a study of T cell clusters in autoimmune cytopenias. TRB amplification used 250 ng of peripheral blood genomic DNA. One tube held mixed TRB-A and TRB-B primer pools for touch-down PCR. Reanalyzing the multiplex PCR reads, TCRdb keeps one entry per CDR3 protein, without DNA. The sample table sets out 3,500 or so distinct CDR3 sequences. Sequenced material: peripheral blood. These receptors were obtained from a human donor with an autoimmune cytopenia or autoimmune hepatitis (not recorded which).

This clonotype is classed as large by frequency. This sequence joins TRBV29-1 and TRBJ2-7; TCRdb designates TRBD2, a call that cannot be tested without DNA. CDR1 is SQVTM and CDR2 is ANQGSEA in the germline V gene. This CDR3 is built from 13 residues. CDR3 region: CSVITSGAYEQYF.

This clonotype is labeled medium-sized based on frequency. CDR3 protein: CASSETTGEKSYEQYF. This sequence joins TRBV6-5 and TRBJ2-7; TCRdb picks TRBD1, but there is no DNA to check that call. Germline-derived CDR1 and CDR2 are MNHEY and SVGAGI. The CDR3 length is 16 residues.

According to its frequency, this clonotype is medium-sized. The chain recombines TRBV6-2 or TRBV6-3 with TRBJ2-7; the TRBD2 assignment by TCRdb is unverifiable without DNA. In germline, CDR1 is MNHEY, CDR2 SVGEGT. CDR3 size: 13 residues. CDR3 sequence reads: CASSSLPLYEQYF.

V gene TRBV27 combines with J gene TRBJ2-7; TCRdb designates TRBD2, a call that cannot be tested without DNA. There are 18 residues in the CDR3. Germline V gene sequence: CDR1 MNHEY, CDR2 SMNVEV (reference sequence). CDR3 sequence: CASSFSIRGGLSSYEQYF.

This clonotype is identified as medium-sized from frequency. The genes are TRBV19 and TRBJ2-1; the TRBD2 assignment by TCRdb is unverifiable without DNA. The germline gives CDR1 LNHDA, CDR2 SQIVND (reference sequence). CDR3 length: 17 amino acids. The CDR3 protein is CASTGTSGHGWDNEQFF.

The chain joins TRBV19 to TRBJ2-1; the D call from TCRdb, TRBD1, cannot be confirmed without DNA. CDR1 is LNHDA, CDR2 SQIVND, per germline (reference sequence). There are 14 residues in the CDR3. CDR3 region: CASSIWDRTNEQFF. The full variable domain, completed using reference TRBV19 and TRBJ2-1, is DGGITQSPKYLFRKEGQNVTLSCEQNLNHDAMYWYRQDPGQGLRLIYYSQIVNDFQKGDIAEGYSVSREKKESFPLTVTSAQKNPTAFYLCASSIWDRTNEQFFGPGTRLTVL.

The rearrangement links TRBV29-1 to TRBJ1-4; TCRdb designates TRBD1, a call that cannot be tested without DNA. Germline V lookup: CDR1 SQVTM, CDR2 ANQGSEA. The CDR3 is made up of 12 amino acids. The CDR3 sequence is CGGGQRNEKLFF. Filled out from reference TRBV29-1 and TRBJ1-4, the complete variable domain reads SAVISQKPSRDICQRGTSLTIQCQVDSQVTMMFWYRQQPGQSLTLIATANQGSEATYESGFVIDKFPISRPNLTFSTLTVSNMSPEDSSIYLCGGGQRNEKLFFGSGTQLSVL.

This clonotype shows up as medium-sized by frequency. The CDR3 loop is CASSPSSAGGGYEQYF. The chain couples TRBV6-1 to TRBJ2-7; lacking DNA, the TRBD2 call made by TCRdb goes unchecked. CDR3 length equals 16 residues. Germline V gene lookup returns CDR1 MNHNS and CDR2 SASEGT.

This chain connects TRBV6-5 to TRBJ2-2; without DNA, the TCRdb call of TRBD1 cannot be checked. In germline, CDR1 is MNHEY, CDR2 SVGAGI. The CDR3 consists of 16 residues. The CDR3 loop is CASSYETGDPTGELFF.

V and J are TRBV11-2 and TRBJ2-1; lacking DNA, the TRBD2 call made by TCRdb goes unchecked. Germline CDR1 reads SGHAT; CDR2 reads FQNNGV. The CDR3 has 17 residues. The CDR3 here is CASSSLPLAGSYNEQFF.

This clonotype ranks as medium-sized in terms of frequency. This sequence joins TRBV6-5 and TRBJ2-7. Germline V gene lookup returns CDR1 MNHEY and CDR2 SVGAGI. The CDR3 is made up of 15 amino acids. The chain's CDR3 is CASSQDRLYLDEQYF.

This chain uses TRBV24-1 with TRBJ2-2; checking the TCRdb D call of TRBD1 is not possible without DNA. Germline CDR1 and CDR2: KGHDR and SFDVKD. CDR3 size: 14 residues. CDR3 loop: CATGQGVLTGELFF.

Its frequency marks this clonotype as large. CDR3 amino acids: CSAYGVRAPNNEQFF. The V and J genes are TRBV29-1 and TRBJ2-1; TCRdb selects TRBD1, and the lack of DNA leaves this call unchecked. CDR3 size: 15 residues. Germline CDR1 SQVTM, CDR2 ANQGSEA.

The chain carries TRBV6-5 and TRBJ1-2; the TRBD1 assignment by TCRdb is unverifiable without DNA. The germline V gene has CDR1 MNHEY and CDR2 SVGAGI. CDR3 length: 17 amino acids. The CDR3 region is CASSPHGGGRGSYGYTF.

Frequency places this clonotype as medium-sized. V and J are TRBV19 and TRBJ2-1; TCRdb selects TRBD2, and the lack of DNA leaves this call unchecked. The CDR3 loop spans 18 amino acids. CDR1 and CDR2 (germline): LNHDA, SQIVND (reference sequence). The CDR3 protein is CASSPTRGTSGTYNEQFF.

The genes are TRBV27 and TRBJ2-7. From germline, CDR1 is MNHEY and CDR2 SMNVEV (reference sequence). The CDR3 has 13 amino acids. The CDR3 here is CASSFLGTYEQYF.

This clonotype is called medium-sized based on its frequency. The J gene is TRBJ2-7, the V gene TRBV27. Looked up from germline, CDR1 is MNHEY and CDR2 is SMNVEV (reference sequence). There are 13 residues in the CDR3. The CDR3 region is CASSYLDVLEQYF.

The genes are TRBV7-2 and TRBJ2-3; TCRdb selects TRBD2, and the lack of DNA leaves this call unchecked. In germline, CDR1 is SGHTA, CDR2 FQGNSA. CDR3 length: 16 amino acids. The CDR3 protein is CASSLVSTSGADTQYF.

By frequency, this clonotype registers medium-sized. The CDR3 sequence is CSVQGGTGADTQYF. V is TRBV29-1 and J is TRBJ2-3; TCRdb lists TRBD1, though no DNA is available to test this call. CDR1 and CDR2 from the germline V gene are SQVTM and ANQGSEA. The CDR3 totals 14 residues.

The chain employs TRBV24-1 and TRBJ1-5; TCRdb's D call of TRBD1 is untestable without DNA. CDR1 and CDR2 from the germline V gene are KGHDR and SFDVKD. This CDR3 has 17 residues. CDR3 sequence: CATSDAQGRGSNQPQHF.

This sequence joins TRBV29-1 and TRBJ2-7; TCRdb's D call, TRBD1, is unchecked because there is no DNA. Germline lookup yields CDR1 SQVTM and CDR2 ANQGSEA. CDR3 size: 14 residues. The CDR3 is CSVETGQGAAEQYF.

The chain links TRBV6-5 to TRBJ1-4; lacking DNA, the TRBD1 call made by TCRdb goes unchecked. The CDR3 is made up of 16 amino acids. Germline assignment: CDR1 MNHEY and CDR2 SVGAGI. This CDR3 reads CSSRRHGVGYGEKLFF.